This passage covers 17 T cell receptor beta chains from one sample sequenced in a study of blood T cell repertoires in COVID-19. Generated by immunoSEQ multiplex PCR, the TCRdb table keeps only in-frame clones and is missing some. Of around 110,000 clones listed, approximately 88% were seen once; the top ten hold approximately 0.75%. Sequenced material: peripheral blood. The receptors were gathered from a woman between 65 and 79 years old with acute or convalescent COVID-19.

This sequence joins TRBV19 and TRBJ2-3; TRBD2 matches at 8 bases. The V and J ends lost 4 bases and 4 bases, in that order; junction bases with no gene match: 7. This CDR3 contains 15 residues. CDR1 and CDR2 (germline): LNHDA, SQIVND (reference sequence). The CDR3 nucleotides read TGTGCCAGTAGTAACGGCGGGAGGACCGCAGATACGCAGTATTTT. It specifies CASSNGGRTADTQYF.

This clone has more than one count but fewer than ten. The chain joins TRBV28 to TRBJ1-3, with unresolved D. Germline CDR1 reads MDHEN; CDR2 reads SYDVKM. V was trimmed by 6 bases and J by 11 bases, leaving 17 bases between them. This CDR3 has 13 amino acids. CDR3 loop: CASSSPLGIPIYF. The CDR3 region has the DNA TGTGCCAGCAGCTCCCCTTTGGGCATCCCCATATATTTT.

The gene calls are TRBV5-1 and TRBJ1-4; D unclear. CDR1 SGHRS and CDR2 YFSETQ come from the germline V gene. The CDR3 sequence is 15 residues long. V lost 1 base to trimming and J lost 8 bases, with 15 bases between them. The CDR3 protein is CASSLLGSVSEKLFF. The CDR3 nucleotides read TGCGCCAGCAGCTTGCTCGGGTCGGTGAGCGAAAAACTGTTTTTT.

CDR3 DNA sequence: TGTGCCAGCAGCGCCGGACTTGTTCTGGGCACCGGGGAGCTGTTTTTT. Its translation: CASSAGLVLGTGELFF. This chain links TRBV7-6 with TRBJ2-2; maybe TRBD2 (5 bases). V was shortened by 5 bases and J by 4 bases, with 17 bases between the two germline ends. The germline V gene has CDR1 SGHVS and CDR2 FNYEAQ. The length of the CDR3 is 16 residues.

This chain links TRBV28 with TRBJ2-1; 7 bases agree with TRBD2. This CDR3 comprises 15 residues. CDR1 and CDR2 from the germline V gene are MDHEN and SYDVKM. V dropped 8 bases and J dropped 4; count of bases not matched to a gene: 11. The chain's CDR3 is CASGTRGTTYNEQFF. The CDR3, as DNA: TGTGCCAGCGGTACCCGGGGGACTACATACAATGAGCAGTTCTTC.

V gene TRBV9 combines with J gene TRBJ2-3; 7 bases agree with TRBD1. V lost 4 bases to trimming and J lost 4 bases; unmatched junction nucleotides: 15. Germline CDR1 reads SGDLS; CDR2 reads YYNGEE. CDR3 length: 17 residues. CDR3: CASSPRQGRFSADTQYF. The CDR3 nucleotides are TGTGCCAGCAGCCCCCGACAGGGTCGTTTTTCGGCAGATACGCAGTATTTT.

Here the CDR3 reads CASIGIGGDEKLFF. The CDR3 DNA sequence: TGTGCCAGCATAGGCATAGGGGGGGATGAAAAACTGTTTTTT. This chain links TRBV6-5 with TRBJ1-4; D possibly corresponds to TRBD1 (6 bases). V was trimmed by 7 bases and J by 6 bases, leaving 15 bases between them. Germline V CDR1 and CDR2: MNHEY, SVGAGI. The CDR3 spans 14 residues.

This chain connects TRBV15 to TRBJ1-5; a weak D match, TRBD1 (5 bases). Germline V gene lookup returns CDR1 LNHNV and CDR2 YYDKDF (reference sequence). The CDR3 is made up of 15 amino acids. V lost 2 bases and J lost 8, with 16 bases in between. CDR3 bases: TGTGCCACCAGCAGAAGCGGGGACCGCTACGAGCCCCAGCATTTT. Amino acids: CATSRSGDRYEPQHF.

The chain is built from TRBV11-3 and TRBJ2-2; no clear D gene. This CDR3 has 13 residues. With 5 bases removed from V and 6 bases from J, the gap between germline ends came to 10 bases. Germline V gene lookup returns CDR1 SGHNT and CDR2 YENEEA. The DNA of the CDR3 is TGTGCCAGCAGCCCGACTTGGCCCGGGGAGCTGTTTTTT. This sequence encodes CASSPTWPGELFF.

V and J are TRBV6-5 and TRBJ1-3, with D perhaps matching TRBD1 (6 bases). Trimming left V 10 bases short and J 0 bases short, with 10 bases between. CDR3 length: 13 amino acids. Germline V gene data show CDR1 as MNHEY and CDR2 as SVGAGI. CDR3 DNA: TGTGCCACCTCGGACAGCTCTGGAAACACCATATATTTT. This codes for CATSDSSGNTIYF.

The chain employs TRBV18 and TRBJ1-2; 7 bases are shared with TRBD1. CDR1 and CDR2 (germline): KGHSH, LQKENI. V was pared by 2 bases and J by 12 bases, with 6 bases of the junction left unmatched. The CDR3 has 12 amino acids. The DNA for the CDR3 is TGTGCCAGCTCACCAGGGGGACAGATCCACACCTTC. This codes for CASSPGGQIHTF.

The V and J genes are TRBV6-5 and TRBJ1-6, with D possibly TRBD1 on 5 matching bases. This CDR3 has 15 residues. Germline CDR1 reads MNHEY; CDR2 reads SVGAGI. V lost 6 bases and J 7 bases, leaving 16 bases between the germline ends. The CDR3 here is CASSAGRAGNSPLHF. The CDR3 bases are TGTGCCAGCAGCGCGGGCAGGGCGGGGAATTCACCCCTCCACTTT.

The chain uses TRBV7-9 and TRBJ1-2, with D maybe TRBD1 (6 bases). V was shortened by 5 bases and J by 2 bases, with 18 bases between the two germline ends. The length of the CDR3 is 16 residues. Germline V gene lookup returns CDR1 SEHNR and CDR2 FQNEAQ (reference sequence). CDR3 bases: TGTGCCAGCAGCGCCTCCGGGACATTGGTAAACTATGGCTACACCTTC. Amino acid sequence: CASSASGTLVNYGYTF.

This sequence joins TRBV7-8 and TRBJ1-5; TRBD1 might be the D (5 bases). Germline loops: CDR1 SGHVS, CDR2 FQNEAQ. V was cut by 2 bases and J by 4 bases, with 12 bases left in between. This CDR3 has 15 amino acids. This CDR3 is CASSLIGGINQPQHF. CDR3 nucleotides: TGTGCCAGCAGCTTAATCGGGGGGATTAATCAGCCCCAGCATTTT.

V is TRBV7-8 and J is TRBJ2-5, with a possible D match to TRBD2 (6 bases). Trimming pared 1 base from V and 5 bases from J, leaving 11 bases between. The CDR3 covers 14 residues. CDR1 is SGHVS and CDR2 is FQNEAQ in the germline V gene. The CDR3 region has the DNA TGTGCCAGCAGCTTAGTTCTGGGAGGCGAGACCCAGTACTTC. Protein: CASSLVLGGETQYF.

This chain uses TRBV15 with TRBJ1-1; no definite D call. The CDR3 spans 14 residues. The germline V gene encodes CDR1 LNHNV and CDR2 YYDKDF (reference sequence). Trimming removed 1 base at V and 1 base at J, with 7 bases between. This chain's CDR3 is CATSRVQKNTEAFF. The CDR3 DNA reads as TGTGCCACCAGCAGAGTGCAGAAGAACACTGAAGCTTTCTTT.

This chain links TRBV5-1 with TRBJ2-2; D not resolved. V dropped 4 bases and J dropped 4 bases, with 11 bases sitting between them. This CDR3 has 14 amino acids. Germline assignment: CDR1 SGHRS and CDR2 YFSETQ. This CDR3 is CASSRVDVTGELFF. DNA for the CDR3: TGCGCCAGCAGCCGAGTCGATGTCACCGGGGAGCTGTTTTTT.